The rows below give T cell receptor beta chains drawn from one sample of a study of T cells in Graves' hyperthyroidism and ophthalmopathy. MiXCR, run by TCRdb on the multiplex PCR reads, gives a single entry per CDR3 protein. The sample comprises about 840,000 distinct CDR3 sequences, over 35% of which are singletons, and about 8.9% rests with the top ten. What was sequenced was blood. The receptor set was obtained from a man between 18 and 35 years old with Graves' hyperthyroidism. Each CDR3 is given with its conserved first and last residue. The order of the fields is clone size, D gene, J gene, V gene, CDR3 protein, CDR3 DNA. A D gene is named only where the DNA matches it firmly. Clone size is stated in some rows and not others, as once, few, many or a class when expanded.

many | . | TRBJ1-5 | TRBV2 | CASRGTGGSQPQHF | TGTGCCAGCAGGGGGACGGGGGGGTCTCAGCCCCAGCATTTT
once | . | TRBJ2-5 | TRBV5-1 | CAWSASGTPQETQYF | TGTGCCTGGAGTGCTTCCGGGACACCACAAGAGACCCAGTACTTC
. | . | TRBJ1-3 | TRBV7-8 | CASSSTAGRNTIYF | TGTGCCAGCAGCTCGACCGCGGGAAGGAACACCATATATTTT
few | . | TRBJ2-2 | TRBV7-8 | CASISQAGASTGELFF | TGTGCCAGCATTTCCCAGGCGGGGGCTAGCACCGGGGAGCTGTTTTTT
few | TRBD1 | TRBJ1-4 | TRBV14 | CASSQEIAGTGNEKLFF | TGTGCCAGCAGCCAAGAAATTGCCGGGACAGGGAACGAAAAACTGTTTTTT
many | . | TRBJ2-7 | TRBV24-1 | CATSEGSVYEQYF | TGTGCCACCAGTGAAGGGTCTGTCTACGAGCAGTACTTC
few | TRBD1 | TRBJ2-7 | TRBV7-9 | CASSPDRVYYEQYF | TGTGCCAGCAGCCCCGACAGGGTTTACTACGAGCAGTACTTC
few | TRBD1 | TRBJ1-2 | TRBV5-1 | CASSTTGTGYGYTF | TGCGCCAGCAGCACTACCGGGACAGGCTATGGCTACACCTTC
few | . | TRBJ1-6 | TRBV7-9 | CASSLGGLTYNSPLHF | TGTGCCAGCAGCTTAGGAGGGCTGACCTATAATTCACCCCTCCACTTT
. | TRBD1 | TRBJ1-1 | TRBV6-6 | CASSYSTGNPEAFF | TGTGCCAGCAGTTACTCGACAGGGAATCCTGAAGCTTTCTTT
. | . | TRBJ1-3 | TRBV6-1 | CASSDGFSGNTIYF | TGTGCCAGCAGTGACGGGTTCTCTGGAAACACCATATATTTT
. | . | TRBJ2-7 | TRBV11-3 | CASSFLGSIEQYF | TGTGCCAGCAGCTTCCTCGGTTCAATCGAGCAGTACTTC
few | . | TRBJ2-7 | TRBV7-2 | CASSLERGLYEQYF | TGTGCCAGCAGCTTAGAACGCGGTCTCTACGAGCAGTACTTC
many | TRBD1 | TRBJ1-2 | TRBV15 | CATSRLTGVDHGYTF | TGTGCCACCAGCAGGTTGACAGGGGTTGACCATGGCTACACCTTC
. | . | TRBJ2-5 | TRBV25-1 | CASRRQAETQYF | TGTGCCAGCAGACGACAGGCTGAGACCCAGTACTTC
. | . | TRBJ1-2 | TRBV4-1 | CASSQDLTGARGYTF | TGCGCCAGCAGCCAAGATCTAACGGGGGCGCGCGGCTACACCTTC
. | . | TRBJ1-1 | TRBV2 | CASSYSTSGHSGTEAFF | TGTGCCAGCAGTTACTCGACGTCAGGGCATTCGGGGACTGAAGCTTTCTTT
many | TRBD1 | TRBJ1-1 | TRBV5-1 | CASSPHQGEAFF | TGCGCCAGCAGCCCCCACCAGGGGGAGGCTTTCTTT
few | . | TRBJ1-2 | TRBV24-1 | CATSEGTDNYGYTF | TGTGCCACCAGCGAGGGGACGGACAACTATGGCTACACCTTC
. | . | TRBJ2-5 | TRBV29-1 | CSLGESRTQYF | TGCAGCTTGGGGGAGAGCAGGACCCAGTACTTC
. | TRBD1 | TRBJ1-6 | TRBV12-5 | CASGLASSGQTNSPLHF | TGTGCTAGTGGTTTGGCATCATCGGGACAGACTAATTCACCCCTCCACTTT
once | . | TRBJ2-2 | TRBV29-1 | CSVALANTGELFF | TGCAGCGTTGCCCTGGCGAACACCGGGGAGCTGTTTTTT
. | . | TRBJ1-2 | TRBV7-2 | CASSPGGSSAYGYTF | TGTGCCAGCAGCCCAGGAGGCAGTTCCGCCTATGGCTACACCTTC
. | . | TRBJ1-3 | TRBV6-5 | CASSYDGGGNTIYF | TGTGCCAGCAGTTACGATGGCGGCGGAAACACCATATATTTT
many | TRBD1 | TRBJ1-2 | TRBV2 | CASRGTENYGYTF | TGTGCCAGCAGGGGGACAGAGAACTATGGCTACACCTTC
. | . | TRBJ2-6 | TRBV2 | CATTAVVSGANVLTF | TGTGCCACCACGGCGGTGGTCTCTGGGGCCAACGTCCTGACTTTC
. | TRBD1 | TRBJ1-4 | TRBV5-1 | CASNEGGSDEKLFF | TGCGCCAGCAATGAAGGGGGCTCTGATGAAAAACTGTTTTTT
many | . | TRBJ1-5 | TRBV2 | CASSPSADFVNQPQHF | TGTGCCAGCAGTCCTTCGGCAGATTTCGTCAATCAGCCCCAGCATTTT
many | . | TRBJ1-2 | TRBV19 | CASSPPGAGTYGYTF | TGTGCCAGTAGTCCCCCGGGCGCAGGGACCTATGGCTACACCTTC
few | . | TRBJ2-2 | TRBV19 | CASTSGYTGELFF | TGTGCCAGTACCAGCGGCTATACCGGGGAGCTGTTTTTT
. | . | TRBJ2-7 | TRBV7-9 | CASSPSGVYYEQYF | TGTGCCAGCAGCCCTTCGGGAGTCTACTACGAGCAGTACTTC
. | . | TRBJ1-2 | TRBV2 | CASRLTAGVDGYTF | TGTGCCAGCCGACTCACAGCGGGAGTCGATGGCTACACCTTC
. | . | TRBJ2-7 | TRBV29-1 | CSLVGVDEQYF | TGCAGTTTAGTGGGAGTAGACGAGCAGTACTTC
. | TRBD2 | TRBJ2-2 | TRBV12-3/TRBV12-4 | CATKLAGGAGELFF | TGTGCCACCAAACTAGCGGGAGGGGCCGGGGAGCTGTTTTTT